The sequence of this T cell receptor (beta chain) was determined in a study of cytomegalovirus exposure and HLA in healthy donors (TCRdb year 2017). In terms of the full investigation: According to an earlier analysis of several hundred of the donors, about 179 million T cells yielded roughly 110 million unique TCR beta sequences and approximately 300 Gb of sequence data. On average, over 200,000 unique TCR beta nucleotide sequences were sequenced per donor among about 400 genotyped donors of the cohort, with around 19% of those sequences being non-productive. The number of typed donors differed by locus: 629-630 for A, B, C, DRB1 and DQB1; 522 for DQA1; approximately 600 for DPA1; and roughly 490 for DPB1. The study combined high-throughput TCR immunosequencing, statistical association of individual TCRs with disease status, and machine learning to predict cytomegalovirus infection status. Rather than drawing on any new phenotypic data, the later analysis identified candidate immune exposures from TCR beta sequences and the way those sequences occurred across donors. Using immunosequencing, the study profiled T cell repertoires from 500 to 800 subjects and related those repertoires to cytomegalovirus serostatus. The study aimed to test whether cataloging public T cell receptors could reveal signatures of past pathogen exposure. A later analysis re-examined previously published TCR beta repertoires from over 500 donors and added high-resolution HLA genotyping to investigate patterns of TCR occurrence. Among the approximately 400 genotyped donors, 75% to 90% belonged to the genetic ancestry cluster associated with self-reported Caucasian donors. An early release that covered about 600 HLA-typed donors contained approximately 300 gigabases of sequencing data and some 87 million unique TCR sequences. An earlier analysis of around 580 of the donors used high-throughput TCR beta sequencing to judge whether each TCR beta V gene segment behaved as functional or pseudogenic. A later genetic analysis used genome-wide SNP genotypes for 398 of the 666 donors, treating that subset as a discovery cohort. Donor age, sex, ethnicity and CMV serostatus were compiled alongside the repertoire data. In addition to the first cohort of hundreds of subjects, a separate validation cohort of 130 or so different subjects was used. Every repertoire in the discovery cohort had been generated on one and the same sequencing platform. Because of strong linkage in the cohort, five DR-DQ haplotypes were treated as single units for association and clustering. Both class I and class II loci were covered by HLA typing, at four-digit resolution. General study outcomes and caveats: A further reported finding was that TCR beta sequences accurately predicted the HLA-A and HLA-B alleles for most subjects in the first cohort. In the study, around 160 TCR beta chains were listed as associated with cytomegalovirus. While some public TCRs were present in many individuals, most TCR sequences turned up only very rarely across donors. When HLA alleles, especially DR and DQ, strongly co-occurred, attributing TCR associations to individual alleles was difficult. In this cohort, only TCR beta chains were sequenced, and detectable features were limited by the absence of alpha or paired-chain data. In an earlier analysis of some 500 of the donors, most TCR beta V segments appeared in productive rearrangements about 87% or about 30% of the time, broadly matching IMGT annotations. Correlated functional status among segregating V segments might be attributable to linkage disequilibrium, but an unknown experimental factor could not be ruled out. According to a later analysis, TCR association rates differed among HLA loci, with DRB1 alleles showing the most associated TCRs and HLA-C alleles showing the fewest. Three of the identified cytomegalovirus-associated TCR beta chains were confirmed in vitro to be specific for cytomegalovirus antigens. It was suggested by the authors that the approach could potentially be generalized to other disease states and immunological phenotypes. A later analysis reported that several top co-occurrence clusters appeared linked to parvovirus B19, influenza, CMV and Epstein-Barr virus. In a later analysis, HLA-associated TCR beta chains were found to be more clonally expanded and to have lower generation probabilities than equally common non-associated chains. Because HLA typing was missing for some donors at each locus, association tests included only the typed subset. About 15 rarely observed V segments, including chromosome 9 orphons, were excluded from the earlier analysis of approximately 500 of the donors because counts were too low. The sequencing pipeline was judged likely to have produced a cluster of highly shared sequence variants as a technical artifact. According to a later genetic analysis, donors in an Asian-associated ancestry cluster had fewer N-insertions in productive TCRs than the approximately 700-donor mean. Cytomegalovirus status was reported to be diagnosed by the classifier with high specificity and sensitivity in both the original and validation cohorts. At a false discovery rate of 0.05, a later analysis linked 15,000 to 20,000 TCR beta sequences to specific HLA alleles. Sequencing depth was assumed to be roughly uniform across donors in the presence/absence analyses, though that assumption may not hold. A later genetic analysis associated a missense DCLRE1C variant with V-gene and J-gene trimming of TCR beta chains, and an independent cohort replicated the association. In a later analysis, most CMV-associated TCR beta chains were found to appear HLA-restricted, with HLA associations seemingly driven largely by CMV exposure. For the cohort, immune exposure information was limited to CMV serostatus.

With regard to this clone: What antigen it recognizes has not been identified. There are no base qualities to consult, and no much larger clone falls within one base.

Libraries were made using the immunoSEQ multiplex PCR assay. The multiplex PCR relied on a mix of 60 forward primers for TCR Vbeta segments and 13 reverse primers for TCR Jbeta segments. The CDR3 region of rearranged TCR beta genes was amplified from genomic DNA with a multiplex PCR assay. Amplified TCR beta libraries were sequenced as 87-base-pair reads on the Illumina HiSeq System. For the original study's pipeline: A later analysis counted approximately 84 million unique TCR beta chains across the 690 or so repertoires, and roughly 10 million of these chains were shared by at least two donors. To remove PCR and sequencing errors, raw reads were error-corrected and collapsed into unique sequences using a nearest-neighbor algorithm that merged closely related sequences. To assign V, D and J gene segments, CDR3 sequences were aligned to IMGT reference sequences. Each retained sequence needed at least a six-nucleotide match to both a V gene segment and a J gene segment. Rearrangements were classified as productive when the CDR3 lacked stop codons and remained in frame with V and J, and all other rearrangements were classified as non-productive. Following IMGT convention, CDR3 was defined as the stretch from the second conserved V-encoded cysteine to the conserved J-encoded phenylalanine. The earlier analysis of 500 to 600 of the donors excluded sequences that lacked an unambiguous match to a single V gene segment. In an earlier analysis of a few hundred of the donors, V segments were called functional above 56.7% productive rearrangements and were called segregating when the between-donor standard deviation exceeded 5%. A statistical classification framework was built to diagnose cytomegalovirus status from the catalog of TCR beta chain sequences. V and J gene assignment, in a later analysis, came from comparing TCR nucleotide sequences with IMGT/GENE-DB human TR gene sequences. Using the TCRdist pipeline, a later analysis assigned CDR3 sequences along with most-parsimonious VDJ recombination scenarios. In a later analysis, every TCR beta chain was defined by the combination of its CDR3 amino acid sequence and its V-gene family, and reads without a unique V-gene family were dropped. In a later analysis, approximately 590 highly shared, low-generation-probability nucleotide sequences were removed to address suspected cross-contamination and a sequencing artifact. A later analysis calculated a clonal expansion index for each public chain from normalized within-repertoire ranks of inferred template counts. In a later analysis, generation probabilities were computed using a VDJ recombination model fitted to out-of-frame rearrangements, and the results were checked against IGoR. A later analysis scored TCR-TCR, TCR-HLA and TCR-CMV co-occurrence with hypergeometric tests, applying a repertoire-size bias correction to TCR pairs. A later analysis estimated false discovery rates by permuting HLA or CMV assignments 20 times. In a later analysis, co-occurring TCRs were grouped using DBSCAN, with TCRdist sequence similarity added in when clustering inside HLA-allele-positive subsets. For co-occurrence clustering, repertoires with fewer than 30,000 or more than 120,000 public chains were excluded, along with roughly 5 repertoires with anomalous nucleotide sharing. TCRdb re-hosts the immuneACCESS table, in-frame sequences only. Its copies lack some clones; in the studies checked, an unresolved V gene accounts for under half of them, and the cause for the rest is not known. The V and J calls and clone size are taken from that table; D and trimming were inferred from the DNA. A total of around 140,000 clones appear in this sample, about 80% of them only once. About 6.8% of the sample lies in the top ten.

The cohort was made up of approximately 700 healthy bone marrow donors. At the time of sampling, all cohort members were nominally healthy, though unrecorded immune exposures were likely present. The donor was CMV seropositive and belonged to the group of about 290 seropositive cohort members. Each donor provided a peripheral blood sample, and peripheral blood mononuclear cells were used for TCR beta sequencing. Genomic DNA was extracted from the blood cell samples with the Qiagen DNeasy Blood Extraction Kit. This sequence was found in a woman between 40 and 55 years old in good health and CMV-seropositive. Sequenced sample: PBMCs.

The base sequence is TGTGCCAGCAGCGGACTAGCGGGAAGCACAGATACGCAGTATTTT. The translation is CASSGLAGSTDTQYF. In this chain, TRBV6-1 is recombined with TRBJ2-3; TRBD2 lines up with 12 middle nucleotides. CDR1 and CDR2 are read off the germline V gene as MNHNS and SASEGT. Trimming leaves V shorter by 6 bases and J shorter by 0 bases, with the junction holding 1 base beyond the gene matches. The CDR3 sequence holds 15 residues, the cysteine and phenylalanine included. Only the CDR3 region is kept as DNA, spanning 45 bases read in frame from base 1.